This T cell receptor beta chain comes out of a study of CD8 T cells in ankylosing spondylitis. Study-wide results and limits: Some motif variants had been reported before (in reactive arthritis synovial fluid and blood).

The CDR3 loop spans 14 amino acids. The V gene's germline CDR1 is SGHNT and CDR2 YYREEE (reference sequence). Trimming took 1 base from V and 1 from J, leaving 8 bases between them. TCRdb reprocessed the 5' RACE reads via MiXCR and lists one record per CDR3 protein. The data contain 250,000 to 350,000 distinct CDR3 sequences, under 25% of them singletons. This clonotype was recorded only once. Its antigen is still unknown. This TCR was recovered from a female donor with ankylosing spondylitis or in good health (not recorded which). Input material: blood, either unsorted or a sorted T cell fraction (not recorded which). The rearrangement links TRBV5-4 to TRBJ2-5; maybe TRBD1 (5 bases). CDR3: CASSLFRVQETQYF. The CDR3 DNA reads TGTGCCAGCAGCTTGTTCAGGGTCCAAGAGACCCAGTACTTC.